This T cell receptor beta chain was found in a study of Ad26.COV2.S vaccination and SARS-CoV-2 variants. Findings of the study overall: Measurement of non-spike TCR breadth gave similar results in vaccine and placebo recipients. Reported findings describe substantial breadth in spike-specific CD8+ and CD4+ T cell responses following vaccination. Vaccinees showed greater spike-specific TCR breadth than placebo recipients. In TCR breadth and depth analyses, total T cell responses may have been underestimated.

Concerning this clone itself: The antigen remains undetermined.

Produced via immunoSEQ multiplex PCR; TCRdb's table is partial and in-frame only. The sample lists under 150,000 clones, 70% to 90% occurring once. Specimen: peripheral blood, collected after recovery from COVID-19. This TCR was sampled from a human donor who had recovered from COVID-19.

The CDR3 DNA sequence: TGTGCCAGCGCGGGACAACCAAATTCACCCCTCCACTTT. Translated, it gives CASAGQPNSPLHF. This chain uses TRBV28 with TRBJ1-6; maybe TRBD1 (6 bases). V was trimmed by 8 bases and J by 7 bases, leaving 12 bases between them. Germline V gene sequence: CDR1 MDHEN, CDR2 SYDVKM. The CDR3 extends over 13 amino acids.